These 11 T cell receptor beta chains originate from one sample sequenced in a study of T cell responses to AZD1222 COVID-19 vaccine. Clones were sequenced by immunoSEQ multiplex PCR, and TCRdb holds only the in-frame ones, with some missing. The sample contains some 110,000 clones, 92% of which appear only once. The source was peripheral blood, collected on day 0 of AZD1222 vaccination. These receptors were taken from an adult in good health.

V gene TRBV5-1 combines with J gene TRBJ2-2, with TRBD2 matching 7 bases. After removal of 0 bases from V and 2 bases from J, the junction contained 4 bases not matched to a gene. This CDR3 has 16 amino acids. Germline V CDR1 and CDR2: SGHRS, YFSETQ. CDR3 protein: CASSLEASGNTGELFF. The CDR3 DNA follows: TGCGCCAGCAGCTTGGAGGCTAGCGGAAACACCGGGGAGCTGTTTTTT.

V and J are TRBV7-2 and TRBJ2-2, with 11 bases aligning to TRBD2. J lost 8 bases, V lost 6 bases, and 11 bases had no gene match. Germline values: CDR1 SGHTA, CDR2 FQGNSA. This CDR3 is 16 amino acids long. The CDR3: CASRRIHTSGSGELFF. The CDR3 nucleotides read TGTGCCAGCAGACGAATCCATACTAGCGGGAGTGGGGAGCTGTTTTTT.

This chain joins TRBV30 and TRBJ2-3; maybe TRBD2 (5 bases). Trimming removed 7 bases from V and 2 bases from J, with 13 bases in between. The CDR3 has 13 residues. The germline CDR1 and CDR2 sequences are GTSNPN and SVGIG (reference sequence). As DNA, the CDR3 is TGTGCCTCCACTAGGTCCTACACAGATACGCAGTATTTT. Protein product: CASTRSYTDTQYF.

The chain employs TRBV7-8 and TRBJ2-1; tentatively, D is TRBD1 or TRBD2 (5 bases each). Germline V gene sequence: CDR1 SGHVS, CDR2 FQNEAQ. Trimming stripped 5 bases from V and 0 bases from J, with 14 bases between. CDR3 length: 16 residues. The CDR3 protein is CASSLQGAGSYNEQFF. The CDR3 DNA sequence: TGTGCCAGCAGCCTTCAGGGAGCCGGCTCCTACAATGAGCAGTTCTTC.

This sequence joins TRBV19 and TRBJ1-2, with TRBD1 identical over 12 bases. This CDR3 spans 16 amino acids. Germline V gene sequence: CDR1 LNHDA, CDR2 SQIVND (reference sequence). The J segment lost 8 bases and the V segment lost 3 bases, leaving 10 bases of the junction unmatched. CDR3 residues: CASSITTGTGGRGYTF. CDR3 nucleotide sequence: TGTGCCAGTAGTATTACAACCGGGACAGGGGGCCGGGGCTACACCTTC.

The chain employs TRBV6-7 and TRBJ2-2, with D perhaps matching TRBD2 (5 bases). TRBV6-7 belongs to the ORF category, with a function that is uncertain. V was cut by 10 bases and J by 6 bases, with 24 bases left in between. This CDR3 has 16 amino acids. CDR3 loop: CANHLASLFYAGELFF. For the CDR3, the DNA is TGTGCCAACCACCTGGCTAGCCTGTTTTATGCCGGGGAGCTGTTTTTT.

The V gene is TRBV4-3, the J gene TRBJ1-2; D possibly corresponds to TRBD1 (6 bases). V dropped 2 bases and J dropped 5 bases, with 12 bases sitting between them. Per the germline V gene, CDR1 is LGHNA and CDR2 is YSLEER. The CDR3 is 14 amino acids. In nucleotides, the CDR3 is TGCGCCAGCAGCCAAATGGGCAGGGGATATGGCTACACCTTC. It encodes CASSQMGRGYGYTF.

The chain recombines TRBV18 with TRBJ1-2, with a tentative D call TRBD1 (6 bases). V shed 3 bases and J shed 0 bases, with 11 bases lying between them. CDR1 and CDR2 (germline): KGHSH, LQKENI. The CDR3 runs to 15 residues. The CDR3 reads CASSPGTTANYGYTF. The CDR3 DNA is TGTGCCAGCTCACCGGGGACAACAGCTAACTATGGCTACACCTTC.

The rearrangement joins TRBV6-5 to TRBJ1-6; D not certain. This CDR3 has 15 residues. CDR1 and CDR2 (germline): MNHEY, SVGAGI. Trimming removed 5 bases from V and 11 bases from J, with 19 bases in between. CDR3 protein: CASSTPTASGAPLHF. The CDR3, as DNA: TGTGCCAGCAGTACCCCTACAGCCTCTGGGGCACCCCTCCACTTT.

Here the CDR3 DNA reads TGTGCCAGCAGCTCCGGTCTTCAGGGGGCAGAAGCTTTCTTT. Amino acid sequence: CASSSGLQGAEAFF. The rearrangement joins TRBV7-3 to TRBJ1-1; 8 nucleotides match TRBD1. Germline trimming cut 4 bases from V and 8 bases from J; bases unmatched to any gene: 9. Germline values: CDR1 SGHTA, CDR2 FQGTGA. The CDR3 is 14 residues long.

This chain links TRBV21-1 with TRBJ2-7. TRBV21-1 is termed a pseudogene. The CDR3 runs to 16 residues. The CDR3 nucleotides are TGTGCCAGCAGCTCCCAAGGTTGGGACCCCCCCTACGAGCAGTACGTC. The encoded protein is CASSSQGWDPPYEQYV.